These 26 T cell receptor beta chains share one sample of origin, sequenced in a study of cytomegalovirus exposure and HLA in healthy donors. Use of 60 Vbeta and 13 Jbeta primers characterized the PCR. Profiling relied on immunoSEQ multiplex PCR, and the TCRdb table lists in-frame clones only, not all of them. The table records roughly 180,000 clones, 75% of them present only once. The sequenced sample was PBMCs. The source of these receptors is a woman in her thirties or forties in good health and CMV-seropositive.

The CDR3 spells CASSPGLAGLGQYF. CDR3 DNA sequence: TGTGCCAGCAGTCCGGGACTAGCGGGACTTGGGCAGTACTTC. This chain connects TRBV28 to TRBJ2-7, with 13 bases that match TRBD2. With 5 bases clipped from V and 9 bases from J, the junction kept 7 bases outside the gene matches. The CDR3 has 14 amino acids. Per the germline V gene, CDR1 is MDHEN and CDR2 is SYDVKM.

The gene calls are TRBV9 and TRBJ2-5; possible D gene TRBD2, 6 bases. CDR1 and CDR2 (germline): SGDLS, YYNGEE. V was cut by 0 bases and J by 3 bases, with 12 bases left in between. The CDR3 has 15 amino acids. As DNA, the CDR3 is TGTGCCAGCAGCGTAGACGCGGGAAAGAAAGAGACCCAGTACTTC. This encodes CASSVDAGKKETQYF. The variable domain in full, with the rest retrieved from reference TRBV9 and TRBJ2-5, is DSGVTQTPKHLITATGQRVTLRCSPRSGDLSVYWYQQSLDQGLQFLIQYYNGEERAKGNILERFSAQQFPDLHSELNLSSLELGDSALYFCASSVDAGKKETQYFGPGTRLLVL.

The rearrangement joins TRBV30 to TRBJ1-6; 8 bases are shared with TRBD1. This CDR3 is built from 15 residues. Germline CDR1 reads GTSNPN; CDR2 reads SVGIG (reference sequence). Germline trimming cut 0 bases from V and 5 bases from J; bases unmatched to any gene: 3. The CDR3: CAWSVTDRDNSPLHF. CDR3 DNA sequence: TGTGCCTGGAGTGTAACGGACAGGGATAATTCACCCCTCCACTTT. Drawing the rest from reference TRBV30 and TRBJ1-6, the complete variable domain is SQTIHQWPATLVQPVGSPLSLECTVEGTSNPNLYWYRQAAGRGLQLLFYSVGIGQISSEVPQNLSASRPQDRQFILSSKKLLLSDSGFYLCAWSVTDRDNSPLHFGNGTRLTVT.

The chain uses TRBV28 and TRBJ2-1; 14 bases agree with TRBD2. Germline trimming cut 5 bases from V and 9 bases from J; bases unmatched to any gene: 9. The V gene's germline CDR1 is MDHEN and CDR2 SYDVKM. This CDR3 has 16 amino acids. The CDR3 DNA reads TGTGCCAGCAGTCTCCCGGGACTAGCGGGAGATTCTGAGCAGTTCTTC. As protein: CASSLPGLAGDSEQFF.

J is TRBJ2-1 and V is TRBV7-3; TRBD2 aligns across 9 bases. Germline lookup yields CDR1 SGHTA and CDR2 FQGTGA. V dropped 5 bases and J dropped 10; count of bases not matched to a gene: 6. CDR3 size: 13 residues. In DNA form, the CDR3 reads TGTGCCAGCAGCCCCATGCTAGCGGGAGAGCAGTTCTTC. Its protein product is CASSPMLAGEQFF.

This chain links TRBV5-1 with TRBJ2-7; 9 nucleotides agree with TRBD1. This CDR3 is built from 14 residues. Germline V lookup: CDR1 SGHRS, CDR2 YFSETQ. Unmatched junction bases numbered 1, after V lost 2 bases and J lost 1 base. CDR3 DNA: TGCGCCAGCAGCTTTGACAGGGGGTCCTACGAGCAGTACTTC. Translated: CASSFDRGSYEQYF.

CDR3 region: CASSSSAQAVYNEQFF. The CDR3 nucleotides are TGCGCCAGCAGCTCGAGTGCCCAGGCTGTTTACAATGAGCAGTTCTTC. The V and J genes are TRBV4-3 and TRBJ2-1, with D uncertain. Trimming removed 5 bases at V and 4 bases at J, with 18 bases between. Germline V lookup: CDR1 LGHNA, CDR2 YSLEER. The CDR3 is made up of 16 amino acids.

The chain couples TRBV10-1 to TRBJ1-4, with D possibly TRBD1 on 6 matching bases. Trimming took 1 base from V and 4 from J, leaving 22 bases between them. The CDR3 length is 19 residues. The germline V gene encodes CDR1 WNHNN and CDR2 SYGVQD (reference sequence). This CDR3 reads CASSELGGGGLGDNEKLFF. The CDR3 DNA reads TGCGCCAGCAGTGAGTTAGGAGGGGGGGGGCTAGGTGATAATGAAAAACTGTTTTTT.

The genes are TRBV4-2 and TRBJ2-7; 7 nucleotides match TRBD1. The germline CDR1 and CDR2 sequences are LGHNA and YNFKEQ. There are 16 residues in the CDR3. V lost 0 bases and J lost 0; bases outside the gene matches: 5. The CDR3 sequence: CASSQERGTDSYEQYF. CDR3 in DNA: TGTGCCAGCAGCCAAGAGAGAGGGACAGACTCCTACGAGCAGTACTTC.

A few counts support this clone. J is TRBJ2-1 and V is TRBV14; the D is unclear. The V end was cut by 5 bases, the J end by 5 bases, with 19 bases between. The CDR3 runs 16 residues. CDR1 is SGHDN, CDR2 FVKESK, per germline. CDR3 in DNA: TGTGCCAGCAGCTCCAAGATGGGCACAGAGAACAATGAGCAGTTCTTC. Amino acids: CASSSKMGTENNEQFF.

This clone occurred once. The CDR3 region is CASSLVDFYDNTQYF. CDR3 nucleotides: TGTGCCAGCAGCTTAGTTGACTTCTACGATAATACGCAGTATTTT. The gene calls are TRBV7-8 and TRBJ2-3; D is unclear. Germline V gene sequence: CDR1 SGHVS, CDR2 FQNEAQ. This CDR3 has 15 amino acids. V lost 1 base to trimming and J lost 7 bases, with 15 bases between them. The variable domain in full, with the rest retrieved from reference TRBV7-8 and TRBJ2-3, is GAGVSQSPRYKVAKRGQDVALRCDPISGHVSLFWYQQALGQGPEFLTYFQNEAQLDKSGLPSDRFFAERPEGSVSTLKIQRTQQEDSAVYLCASSLVDFYDNTQYFGPGTRLTVL.

The chain uses TRBV5-1 and TRBJ1-1; 7 bases match TRBD1. The CDR3 length is 13 residues. The germline V gene encodes CDR1 SGHRS and CDR2 YFSETQ. V gave up 2 bases and J gave up 3 bases; unmatched junction bases: 1. CDR3 nucleotides: TGCGCCAGCAGCTTTGACAGGGACACTGAAGCTTTCTTT. This encodes CASSFDRDTEAFF.

V usage is TRBV28 and J usage is TRBJ2-6, with D unresolved. The CDR3 extends over 16 amino acids. The V end was cut by 3 bases, the J end by 4 bases, with 13 bases between. The germline V gene encodes CDR1 MDHEN and CDR2 SYDVKM. This CDR3 is CASSFVESSGANVLTF. DNA of the CDR3: TGTGCCAGCAGTTTCGTCGAGTCGTCGGGGGCCAACGTCCTGACTTTC.

This clone was detected only once. The chain links TRBV5-6 to TRBJ2-5; 7 nucleotides match TRBD2. This CDR3 region has 14 residues. Germline CDR1 is SGHDT and CDR2 is YYEEEE. The V segment lost 0 bases and the J segment 11 bases; nucleotides outside the gene matches: 10. CDR3 coding DNA: TGTGCCAGCAGCTTGGTCCAGACTAGCTTGGGGCAGTACTTC. This sequence encodes CASSLVQTSLGQYF.

The chain joins TRBV7-6 to TRBJ2-1; 7 bases agree with TRBD2. This CDR3 region has 14 residues. From germline, CDR1 is SGHVS and CDR2 FNYEAQ. V shed 1 base, J shed 7 bases, and the junction held 4 bases outside the gene matches. CDR3 region: CASSLGGTTNEQFF. As DNA, the CDR3 is TGTGCCAGCAGCTTAGGCGGGACTACGAATGAGCAGTTCTTC.

This chain joins TRBV28 and TRBJ1-5, with D hard to call. Germline V gene data show CDR1 as MDHEN and CDR2 as SYDVKM. CDR3 length: 14 residues. The ends were cut back, 5 bases at V and 4 bases at J, with 12 bases in the middle. The CDR3 DNA reads as TGTGCCAGCAGTCCCGTAAGCCGAAATCAGCCCCAGCATTTT. Translating it yields CASSPVSRNQPQHF.

The gene calls are TRBV7-2 and TRBJ2-7; 9 nucleotides match TRBD2. The CDR3 sequence is 15 residues long. Germline values: CDR1 SGHTA, CDR2 FQGNSA. Trimming at V came to 1 base and at J to 3 bases, leaving 4 bases not matched to a gene. The CDR3 DNA sequence: TGTGCCAGCAGCTTAGAGGCGGGAGGGCACTACGAGCAGTACTTC. Translated: CASSLEAGGHYEQYF.

This clone was counted between two and nine times. This chain uses TRBV28 with TRBJ1-5; D is uncertain. V lost 6 bases and J lost 4, with 10 bases in between. CDR1 and CDR2 from the germline V gene are MDHEN and SYDVKM. The CDR3 has 13 residues. CDR3 coding DNA: TGTGCCAGCAGCATGACACCAAATCAGCCCCAGCATTTT. Amino acid sequence: CASSMTPNQPQHF.

This clone appeared once. CDR3 nucleotide sequence: TGTGCCAGCAGCCGCCGACAGGGCATAGCTAACTATGGCTACACCTTC. It yields the protein CASSRRQGIANYGYTF. The J gene is TRBJ1-2, the V gene TRBV14; 7 nucleotides align to TRBD1. Losses at the gene ends were 4 bases for V and 0 bases for J; bases not matched to a gene: 8. CDR1 is SGHDN, CDR2 FVKESK, per germline. The CDR3 contains 16 residues.

As for this clone: At one end the junction does not follow the germline gene, possibly because of a read error. The chain is built from TRBV5-1 and TRBJ2-7; D may be TRBD1 (5 bases). This CDR3 is built from 12 residues. CDR1 and CDR2 from the germline V gene are SGHRS and YFSETQ. CDR3 protein: CAGSLDNYEQYF. The CDR3 DNA reads as TGCGCCGGCAGCTTGGACAACTACGAGCAGTACTTC.

This chain joins TRBV7-2 and TRBJ2-1, with TRBD2 matching over 8 bases. The junction had 14 bases not matched to a gene; V was cut back by 2 bases and J by 2 bases. Germline V gene lookup returns CDR1 SGHTA and CDR2 FQGNSA. This CDR3 comprises 19 residues. CDR3 region: CASSLFPREAMRPYNEQFF. Here the CDR3 DNA reads TGTGCCAGCAGCTTATTTCCGCGGGAGGCTATGCGGCCCTACAATGAGCAGTTCTTC.

The DNA for the CDR3 is TGTGCCAGCAGTTTAGGCAGTTATAATGAAAAACTGTTTTTT. Translated: CASSLGSYNEKLFF. The rearrangement links TRBV27 to TRBJ1-4; D remains unclear. Trimming took off 2 bases at V and 4 bases at J, with 8 bases between the two ends. Germline CDR1 and CDR2: MNHEY and SMNVEV (reference sequence). The CDR3 spans 14 residues.

This chain connects TRBV30 to TRBJ2-7; maybe TRBD1 (6 bases). This CDR3 has 14 residues. Deletions cut 3 bases from V and 5 bases from J, with 17 bases between. Germline-derived CDR1 and CDR2 are GTSNPN and SVGIG (reference sequence). The CDR3 DNA is TGTGCCTGGAGGGGAGAGGGGCAGGGGAACGAGCAGTACTTC. Translation: CAWRGEGQGNEQYF.

This clone was observed a few times. This chain connects TRBV5-1 to TRBJ2-5; D may be TRBD1 (5 bases). CDR1 and CDR2 from the germline V gene are SGHRS and YFSETQ. V gave up 5 bases and J gave up 4 bases, with 15 bases separating them. This CDR3 has 14 amino acids. Written as DNA, the CDR3 is TGCGCCAGCAGTCCGACAGTCTTTGGAGAGACCCAGTACTTC. Translation gives CASSPTVFGETQYF.

The chain couples TRBV19 to TRBJ1-1; D is possibly TRBD1 (6 bases). This CDR3 comprises 14 residues. Germline values: CDR1 LNHDA, CDR2 SQIVND (reference sequence). Trimming took off 10 bases at V and 0 bases at J, with 15 bases between the two ends. The chain's CDR3 is CATTDSWMNTEAFF. The CDR3 DNA reads TGTGCCACCACGGACAGTTGGATGAACACTGAAGCTTTCTTT.

This clone has a handful of counts. This chain links TRBV6-5 with TRBJ1-2; D is ambiguous. Looked up from germline, CDR1 is MNHEY and CDR2 is SVGAGI. Trimming removed 2 bases from V and 3 bases from J, with 7 bases in between. The CDR3 is made up of 13 amino acids. This chain's CDR3 is CASSYDGDYGYTF. CDR3 in DNA: TGTGCCAGCAGTTACGATGGAGACTATGGCTACACCTTC.